Below are 10 T cell receptor beta chains sequenced from a single sample in a study of blood T cell repertoires in COVID-19. The data were produced by immunoSEQ multiplex PCR, yet TCRdb's version contains in-frame clones alone and is incomplete. The profile shows under 150,000 clones, roughly 90% of them singletons. The source material was peripheral blood. Source of these receptors: a man aged 50-60 years with active or convalescent COVID-19.

This chain uses TRBV19 with TRBJ2-5; 9 nucleotides agree with TRBD1. The J segment lost 0 bases and the V segment lost 5 bases, leaving 7 bases of the junction unmatched. The CDR3 spans 16 residues. Looked up from germline, CDR1 is LNHDA and CDR2 is SQIVND (reference sequence). CDR3 DNA: TGTGCCAGTAGTCCCTGGACAGGGGCGAACCAAGAGACCCAGTACTTC. Translation gives CASSPWTGANQETQYF.

The chain has TRBV18 and TRBJ2-2; TRBD1 aligns across 7 bases. The V gene's germline CDR1 is KGHSH and CDR2 LQKENI. V gave up 8 bases and J gave up 1 base; unmatched junction bases: 7. The CDR3 runs to 15 residues. CDR3: CASARTGLNTGELFF. CDR3 nucleotides: TGTGCCAGCGCACGGACAGGTTTGAACACCGGGGAGCTGTTTTTT.

This chain links TRBV7-2 with TRBJ1-1; D uncertain. The CDR3 runs 15 residues. Germline-derived CDR1 and CDR2 are SGHTA and FQGNSA. V lost 2 bases and J lost 1, with 11 bases in between. CDR3 nucleotides: TGTGCCAGCAGCTTAACTCCTCTAGGGAACACTGAAGCTTTCTTT. It translates to CASSLTPLGNTEAFF.

The V call is TRBV24-1, the J call TRBJ2-1, with D tentatively TRBD2 (5 bases). Germline V gene data show CDR1 as KGHDR and CDR2 as SFDVKD. This CDR3 is 13 amino acids long. V lost 5 bases and J 10 bases, leaving 14 bases between the germline ends. The DNA for the CDR3 is TGTGCCACCAGTGTAGTAGCGTTATGGGAGCAGTTCTTC. Translating it yields CATSVVALWEQFF.

The chain is built from TRBV27 and TRBJ1-2; TRBD1 agrees at 7 bases. Trimming cost V 2 bases and J 2 bases; bases outside gene matches: 5. The V gene's germline CDR1 is MNHEY and CDR2 SMNVEV (reference sequence). CDR3 length: 15 residues. The CDR3, as DNA: TGTGCCAGCAGTTTAGGGGGGACAGACAACTATGGCTACACCTTC. Protein product: CASSLGGTDNYGYTF.

The V and J genes are TRBV7-9 and TRBJ2-7; 9 nucleotides agree with TRBD1. This CDR3 is 15 amino acids long. After removal of 0 bases from V and 7 bases from J, the junction contained 7 bases not matched to a gene. CDR1 SEHNR and CDR2 FQNEAQ come from the germline V gene (reference sequence). The DNA for the CDR3 is TGTGCCAGCAGCTTAGCCGGGACAGGGTTTGAAGAGCAGTACTTC. This translates into CASSLAGTGFEEQYF.

Only one count was recorded for this clone. The chain carries TRBV6-5 and TRBJ2-7; 9 bases fit TRBD2. The CDR3 is 15 residues long. Germline V gives CDR1 MNHEY, CDR2 SVGAGI. V shed 0 bases and J 3 bases; nucleotides not matched to a gene: 3. This CDR3 reads CASSYSLREGYEQYF. The CDR3 region has the DNA TGTGCCAGCAGTTACTCGTTGCGGGAGGGCTACGAGCAGTACTTC.

This clone was seen only a few times. The J gene is TRBJ2-3, the V gene TRBV27; TRBD2 might be the D (5 bases). Trimming removed 4 bases from V and 0 bases from J, with 14 bases in between. The CDR3 spans 16 residues. Germline V gives CDR1 MNHEY, CDR2 SMNVEV (reference sequence). CDR3 sequence: CASSSPGGLSTDTQYF. The DNA for the CDR3 is TGTGCCAGCAGTTCTCCCGGCGGGCTTAGCACAGATACGCAGTATTTT.

The gene calls are TRBV3-1 (or the pseudogene TRBV3-2) and TRBJ2-2; D is perhaps TRBD2 (5 bases). V lost 5 bases to trimming and J lost 4 bases, with 14 bases between them. This CDR3 spans 15 amino acids. Germline CDR1 is LGHDT and CDR2 is YNNKEL (reference sequence). The CDR3 loop is CASSVLTGGTGELFF. Written as DNA, the CDR3 is TGTGCCAGCAGCGTCCTGACCGGAGGCACCGGGGAGCTGTTTTTT.

The DNA of the CDR3 is TGTGCCAGCAGCACCCCGGGAGGGGGGTATGGCTACACCTTC. Translating gives CASSTPGGGYGYTF. The chain employs TRBV11-2 and TRBJ1-2; the D gene is possibly TRBD1 (6 bases). Germline CDR1 reads SGHAT; CDR2 reads FQNNGV. Trimming removed 5 bases from V and 5 bases from J, with 15 bases in between. The CDR3 is made up of 14 amino acids.